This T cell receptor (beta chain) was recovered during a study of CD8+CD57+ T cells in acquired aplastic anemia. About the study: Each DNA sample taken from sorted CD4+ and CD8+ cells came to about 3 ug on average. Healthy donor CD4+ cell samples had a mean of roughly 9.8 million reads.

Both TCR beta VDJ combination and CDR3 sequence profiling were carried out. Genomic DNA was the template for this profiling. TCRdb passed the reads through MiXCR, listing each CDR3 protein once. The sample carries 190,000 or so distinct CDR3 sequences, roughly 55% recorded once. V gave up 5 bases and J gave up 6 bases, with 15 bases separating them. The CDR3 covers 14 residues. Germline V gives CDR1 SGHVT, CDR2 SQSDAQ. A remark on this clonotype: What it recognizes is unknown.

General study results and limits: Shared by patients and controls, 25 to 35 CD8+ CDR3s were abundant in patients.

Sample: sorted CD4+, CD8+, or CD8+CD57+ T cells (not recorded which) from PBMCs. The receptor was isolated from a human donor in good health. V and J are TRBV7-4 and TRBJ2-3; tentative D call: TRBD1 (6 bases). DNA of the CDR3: TGTGCCAGCAGCCAAGGTGTTGGGGGCGATACGCAGTATTTT. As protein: CASSQGVGGDTQYF.